One sample yielded the 4 T cell receptor beta chains listed below, sequenced in a study of OX40 agonist ivuxolimab in advanced cancers. This table comes from immunoSEQ multiplex PCR, and its TCRdb copy is limited to in-frame clones, with some not included. The profile shows about 43,000 clones, around 85% of them singletons. This sample comprised CD4+ or CD8+ T cells sorted from blood, obtained in a trial of the OX40 agonist ivuxolimab. The receptor set was obtained from an adult with an advanced solid tumor such as melanoma, head and neck, liver or kidney cancer.

The gene calls are TRBV7-9 and TRBJ2-5; weak D call: TRBD1 (6 bases). V was shortened by 6 bases and J by 7 bases, with 15 bases between the two germline ends. The CDR3 covers 13 residues. Germline CDR1 and CDR2: SEHNR and FQNEAQ (reference sequence). CDR3 amino acids: CASRLPEDRTQYF. The CDR3 DNA follows: TGTGCCAGCAGATTACCCGAGGACAGGACCCAGTACTTC.

This clone was observed once. V gene TRBV7-9 combines with J gene TRBJ2-5; 7 bases match TRBD2. CDR3 length equals 15 residues. From germline, CDR1 is SEHNR and CDR2 FQNEAQ (reference sequence). V trimming: 5 bases; J trimming: 5 bases; junction bases outside the gene matches: 11. DNA of the CDR3: TGTGCCAGCAGCCTGGACACCCACGGGGGGGAGACCCAGTACTTC. Protein: CASSLDTHGGETQYF.

The V call is TRBV7-9, the J call TRBJ2-7; D possibly uses TRBD1 or TRBD2 (5 bases each). With 5 bases removed from V and 7 bases from J, the gap between germline ends came to 12 bases. CDR3 size: 12 residues. The V gene's germline CDR1 is SEHNR and CDR2 FQNEAQ (reference sequence). DNA for the CDR3: TGTGCCAGCAGCGACGGGACCCAAGAGCAGTACGTC. Amino acid sequence: CASSDGTQEQYV.

CDR3 coding DNA: TGTGCCAGCAGCCCCCTGAACACTGAAGCTTTCTTT. Amino acids: CASSPLNTEAFF. The V gene is TRBV9, the J gene TRBJ1-1; no reliable D call. This CDR3 spans 12 amino acids. The V and J ends lost 4 bases and 0 bases respectively, with 4 bases between them. Germline assignment: CDR1 SGDLS and CDR2 YYNGEE.